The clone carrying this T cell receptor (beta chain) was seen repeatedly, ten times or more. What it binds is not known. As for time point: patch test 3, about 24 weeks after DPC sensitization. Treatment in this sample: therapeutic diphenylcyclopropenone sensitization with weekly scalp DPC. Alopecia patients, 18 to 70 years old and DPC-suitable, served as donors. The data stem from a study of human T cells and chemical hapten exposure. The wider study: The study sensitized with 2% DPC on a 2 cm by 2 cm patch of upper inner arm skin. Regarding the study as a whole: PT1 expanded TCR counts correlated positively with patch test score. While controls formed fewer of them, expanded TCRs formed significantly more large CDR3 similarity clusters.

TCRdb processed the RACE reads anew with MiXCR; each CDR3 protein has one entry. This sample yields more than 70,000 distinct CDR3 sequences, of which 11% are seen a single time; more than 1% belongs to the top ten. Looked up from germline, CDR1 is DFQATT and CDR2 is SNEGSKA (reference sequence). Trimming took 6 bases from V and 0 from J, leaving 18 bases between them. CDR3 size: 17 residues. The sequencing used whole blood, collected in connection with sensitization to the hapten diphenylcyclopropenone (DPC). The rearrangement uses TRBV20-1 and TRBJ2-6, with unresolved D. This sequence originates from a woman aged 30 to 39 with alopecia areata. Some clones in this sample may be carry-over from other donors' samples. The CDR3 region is CSAPPSSRASGANVLTF. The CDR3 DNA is TGCAGTGCCCCCCCGTCTTCACGTGCCTCTGGGGCCAACGTCCTGACTTTC.